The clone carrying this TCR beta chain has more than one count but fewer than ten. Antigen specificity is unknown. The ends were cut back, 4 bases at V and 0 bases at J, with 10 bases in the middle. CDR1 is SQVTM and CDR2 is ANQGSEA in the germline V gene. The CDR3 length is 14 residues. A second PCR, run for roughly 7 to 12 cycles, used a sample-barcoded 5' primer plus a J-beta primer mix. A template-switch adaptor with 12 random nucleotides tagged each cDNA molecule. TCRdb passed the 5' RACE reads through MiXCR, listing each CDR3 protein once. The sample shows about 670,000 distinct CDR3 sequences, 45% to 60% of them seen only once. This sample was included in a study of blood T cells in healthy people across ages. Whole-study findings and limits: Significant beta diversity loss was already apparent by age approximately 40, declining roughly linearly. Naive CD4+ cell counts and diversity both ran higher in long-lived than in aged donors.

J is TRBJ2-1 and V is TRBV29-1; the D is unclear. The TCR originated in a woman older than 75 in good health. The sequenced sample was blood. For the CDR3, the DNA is TGCAGCGTTGTACGGTCTAGCTCCTACAATGAGCAGTTCTTC. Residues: CSVVRSSSYNEQFF.